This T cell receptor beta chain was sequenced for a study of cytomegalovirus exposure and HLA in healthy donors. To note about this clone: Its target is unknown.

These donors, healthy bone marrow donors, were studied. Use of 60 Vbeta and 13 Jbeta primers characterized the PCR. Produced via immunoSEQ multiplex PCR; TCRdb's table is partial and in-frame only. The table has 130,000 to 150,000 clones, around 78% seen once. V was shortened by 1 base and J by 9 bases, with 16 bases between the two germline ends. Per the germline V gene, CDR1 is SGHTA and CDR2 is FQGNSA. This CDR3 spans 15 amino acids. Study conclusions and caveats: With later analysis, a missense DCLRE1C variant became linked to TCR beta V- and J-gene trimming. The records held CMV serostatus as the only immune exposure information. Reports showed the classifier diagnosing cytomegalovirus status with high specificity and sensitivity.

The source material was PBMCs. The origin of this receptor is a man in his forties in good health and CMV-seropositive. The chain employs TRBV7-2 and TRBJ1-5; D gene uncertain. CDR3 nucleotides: TGTGCCAGCAGCTTAGGAGGCACGGGAGTCATGCCCCAGCATTTT. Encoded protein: CASSLGGTGVMPQHF.